This T cell receptor beta chain derives from a study of T cells in Graves' hyperthyroidism and ophthalmopathy. Background on the study: Staff took peripheral blood when the initial diagnosis was made, before any treatment began.

Using RNA transcripts as the source, TCR beta CDR3 regions were amplified. HTBI primers were used for first-round RT-PCR of the TCR CDR3. TCRdb reprocessed the multiplex PCR reads with MiXCR, giving one entry per CDR3 protein. The repertoire holds around 350,000 distinct CDR3 sequences, approximately 16% seen once, with about 20% in the top ten. Findings and caveats of the study: The majority of expanded thyroid clonotypes above 0.001 also appeared in blood.

The CDR3 has 13 amino acids. From germline, CDR1 is SGHTA and CDR2 FQGNSA. The V end was cut by 6 bases, the J end by 6 bases, with 13 bases between. Lactation, pregnancy, other autoimmune disease or uncontrolled infection led to exclusion of patients. An approximately 10 ml volume of fresh peripheral blood provided the PBMCs. Details on this clonotype: Its antigen is not known.

This TCR was recovered from an older woman with Graves' ophthalmopathy. J is TRBJ2-3 and V is TRBV7-2; D might be TRBD1 (6 bases). The sample was blood. CDR3 loop: CASRSTGTDTQYF. The DNA of the CDR3 is TGTGCCAGCAGATCCACAGGGACGGATACGCAGTATTTT.